The 12 T cell receptor beta chains in this list originate from one sample, sequenced in a study of blood T cell repertoires in COVID-19. This table comes from immunoSEQ multiplex PCR, and its TCRdb copy is limited to in-frame clones, with some not included. The table lists approximately 99,000 clones, roughly 84% of them singletons. The material sequenced was peripheral blood. These receptors came from a woman aged 55-75 years in a cohort sampled during active or convalescent COVID-19.

The rearrangement joins TRBV9 to TRBJ2-1, with a possible D match to TRBD2 (5 bases). This CDR3 spans 15 amino acids. Germline CDR1 reads SGDLS; CDR2 reads YYNGEE. Trimming took off 4 bases at V and 3 bases at J, with 14 bases between the two ends. The CDR3 DNA reads TGTGCCAGCAGCCCCTTTACGGAGGACTACAATGAGCAGTTCTTC. It yields the protein CASSPFTEDYNEQFF. Filled out from reference TRBV9 and TRBJ2-1, the complete variable domain reads DSGVTQTPKHLITATGQRVTLRCSPRSGDLSVYWYQQSLDQGLQFLIQYYNGEERAKGNILERFSAQQFPDLHSELNLSSLELGDSALYFCASSPFTEDYNEQFFGPGTRLTVL.

The chain has TRBV5-1 and TRBJ2-7; D might be TRBD2 (5 bases). The CDR3 has 14 amino acids. The V gene lost 2 bases and the J gene lost 3 bases, with 12 bases spanning the gap. The germline V gene encodes CDR1 SGHRS and CDR2 YFSETQ. CDR3 residues: CASSFKSTIYEQYF. The CDR3 DNA follows: TGCGCCAGCAGCTTCAAATCGACTATCTACGAGCAGTACTTC. Full variable domain (missing parts from reference TRBV5-1 and TRBJ2-7): KAGVTQTPRYLIKTRGQQVTLSCSPISGHRSVSWYQQTPGQGLQFLFEYFSETQRNKGNFPGRFSGRQFSNSRSEMNVSTLELGDSALYLCASSFKSTIYEQYFGPGTRLTVT.

This rearrangement joins TRBV5-1 to TRBJ2-1; TRBD2 agrees at 7 bases. CDR1 and CDR2 from the germline V gene are SGHRS and YFSETQ. The CDR3 sequence is 15 residues long. J gave up 4 bases and V 1 base, and 5 bases lay outside the gene matches. CDR3 sequence: CASSLRLAVYNEQFF. The CDR3 region has the DNA TGCGCCAGCAGCTTGAGGCTAGCGGTATACAATGAGCAGTTCTTC.

The chain couples TRBV3-1 (or the pseudogene TRBV3-2) to TRBJ2-7; 10 nucleotides line up with TRBD2. The CDR3 length is 17 residues. Germline CDR1 reads LGHDT; CDR2 reads YNNKEL (reference sequence). The trim removed 4 bases at V and 2 bases at J, leaving 11 bases unmatched. The CDR3 DNA reads TGTGCCAGCAGCCCCCGGACTAGCGGCCTTGGGGCCTACGAGCAGTACTTC. Residues: CASSPRTSGLGAYEQYF.

The rearrangement uses TRBV7-6 and TRBJ2-7; D may be TRBD2 (6 bases). There are 15 residues in the CDR3. V was cut by 1 base and J by 4 bases, with 14 bases left in between. Germline lookup yields CDR1 SGHVS and CDR2 FNYEAQ. This chain's CDR3 is CASSLEGRIGYEQYF. CDR3 bases: TGTGCCAGCAGCTTAGAGGGGAGGATAGGGTACGAGCAGTACTTC.

The table lists this clone with a count of one. The rearrangement joins TRBV6-1 to TRBJ2-3, with D possibly being TRBD1 (6 bases). The CDR3 has 13 residues. V was trimmed by 1 base and J by 5 bases, leaving 7 bases between them. From germline, CDR1 is MNHNS and CDR2 SASEGT. In nucleotides, the CDR3 is TGTGCCAGCAGTGAAGGAGGGGGAGATACGCAGTATTTT. This translates into CASSEGGGDTQYF.

The J gene is TRBJ2-6, the V gene TRBV12-3 or TRBV12-4, with TRBD1 as a possible D gene (5 bases). The CDR3 sequence is 13 residues long. V gave up 3 bases and J gave up 13 bases, with 13 bases separating them. CDR3 amino acids: CASSFKGSRVLTF. For the CDR3, the DNA is TGTGCCAGCAGTTTTAAGGGGTCCAGGGTCCTGACTTTC.

The V and J genes are TRBV5-1 and TRBJ2-2; D is undetermined. The ends were cut back, 1 base at V and 1 base at J, with 5 bases in the middle. This CDR3 spans 14 amino acids. CDR1 and CDR2 (germline): SGHRS, YFSETQ. CDR3 loop: CASSLTENTGELFF. The CDR3, as DNA: TGCGCCAGCAGCTTGACAGAGAACACCGGGGAGCTGTTTTTT.

The chain recombines TRBV10-3 with TRBJ2-3, with 7 bases fitting TRBD1. The CDR3 loop spans 12 amino acids. The ends lost 6 bases at V and 4 bases at J; junction bases unmatched: 1. Germline V lookup: CDR1 ENHRY, CDR2 SYGVKD. CDR3 coding DNA: TGTGCCATCAGACAGGGGCCAGATACGCAGTATTTT. Amino acid sequence: CAIRQGPDTQYF.

The chain uses TRBV2 and TRBJ2-1; perhaps TRBD1 as D (5 bases). Germline V gene lookup returns CDR1 SNHLY and CDR2 FYNNEI. The CDR3 totals 14 residues. The DNA of the CDR3 is TGTGCGTCCACCCTCCAGGGCTCCTACAATGAGCAGTTCTTC. Translation: CASTLQGSYNEQFF.

The chain links TRBV9 to TRBJ2-7; D is possibly TRBD2 (7 bases). Between the trimmed V and J ends, which lost 0 bases and 7 bases, there was a span of 17 bases. The CDR3 runs 15 residues. The germline V gene has CDR1 SGDLS and CDR2 YYNGEE. CDR3 region: CASSVERGRAEEQYF. CDR3 sequence (DNA): TGTGCCAGCAGCGTAGAAAGGGGGAGGGCCGAAGAGCAGTACTTC.

V is TRBV7-3 and J is TRBJ1-2, with a weak D call TRBD1 (6 bases). The V end was cut by 5 bases, the J end by 4 bases, with 17 bases between. Germline CDR1 reads SGHTA; CDR2 reads FQGTGA. This CDR3 contains 15 residues. Here the CDR3 DNA reads TGTGCCAGCAGCCCTCGCCTAGGGGGTGGCTATGGCTACACCTTC. Translation gives CASSPRLGGGYGYTF.